The next 30 T cell receptor beta chains were all read from a single sample in a study of T cells after yellow fever vaccination. TCRdb re-derived calls from the 5' RACE reads in MiXCR, one entry per CDR3 protein. The sample includes fewer than 500,000 distinct CDR3 sequences, roughly 20% of them seen just once. Sequences were derived from PBMCs, sampled before the yellow fever booster vaccination. Receptors were obtained from a man between 18 and 29 years old who received the YFV17D yellow fever vaccine.

The chain carries TRBV6-5 and TRBJ1-1; possibly TRBD1 for D (5 bases). CDR1 is MNHEY and CDR2 is SVGAGI in the germline V gene. Trimming stripped 2 bases from V and 6 bases from J, with 13 bases between. This CDR3 has 14 residues. CDR3 residues: CASSYGQSVAEAFF. The CDR3 DNA reads as TGTGCCAGCAGTTACGGACAATCGGTGGCTGAAGCTTTCTTT.

The chain is built from TRBV24-1 and TRBJ2-5, with D unresolved. The CDR3 sequence is 16 residues long. The germline CDR1 and CDR2 sequences are KGHDR and SFDVKD. V was clipped by 3 bases and J by 2 bases, with 15 bases between them. This CDR3 reads CATSDKWAAVQETQYF. The CDR3 DNA reads TGTGCCACCAGTGATAAATGGGCGGCAGTTCAAGAGACCCAGTACTTC.

This clonotype was seen more than once but under ten times. The chain uses TRBV29-1 and TRBJ2-7, with 7 bases identical to TRBD2. Losses at the gene ends were 5 bases for V and 0 bases for J; bases not matched to a gene: 1. From germline, CDR1 is SQVTM and CDR2 ANQGSEA. The CDR3 length is 12 residues. The CDR3 reads CSVRTSSYEQYF. As DNA, the CDR3 is TGCAGCGTTAGGACTAGCTCCTACGAGCAGTACTTC.

This clonotype turned up a few times. The chain has TRBV5-1 and TRBJ2-4; 10 nucleotides line up with TRBD1. J was trimmed by 7 bases and V by 0 bases; bases with no gene match: 1. CDR1 is SGHRS and CDR2 is YFSETQ in the germline V gene. This CDR3 contains 14 residues. CDR3 sequence (DNA): TGCGCCAGCAGCTTGGGGGACAGGGGTAACATTCAGTACTTC. Translation gives CASSLGDRGNIQYF.

This clonotype was recorded a few times. The chain links TRBV6-4 to TRBJ1-1; D perhaps matches TRBD1 (5 bases). Trimming took 2 bases from V and 10 from J, leaving 11 bases between them. The CDR3 length is 12 residues. Germline-derived CDR1 and CDR2 are MRHNA and SNTAGT. CDR3: CASSDRGGAAFF. The CDR3 nucleotides read TGTGCCAGCAGTGACAGGGGAGGTGCAGCTTTCTTT.

Written as DNA, the CDR3 is TGTGCCACCAGCAGAGTTTCAGGGGAGCTGTTTTTT. Translated, it gives CATSRVSGELFF. The J gene is TRBJ2-2, the V gene TRBV15; D is undetermined. Trimming took 1 base from V and 8 from J, leaving 5 bases between them. The CDR3 length is 12 residues. Per the germline V gene, CDR1 is LNHNV and CDR2 is YYDKDF (reference sequence).

The chain employs TRBV4-2 and TRBJ2-1; D tentatively reads TRBD1 or TRBD2 (7 bases each). Trimming removed 1 base from V and 0 bases from J, with 16 bases in between. Germline V lookup: CDR1 LGHNA, CDR2 YNFKEQ. The CDR3 is 18 amino acids. CDR3: CASSQGGGGLTSYNEQFF. Here the CDR3 DNA reads TGTGCCAGCAGCCAAGGGGGAGGGGGCTTGACCTCCTACAATGAGCAGTTCTTC.

This chain joins TRBV6-1 and TRBJ2-7; no clear D. The V gene's germline CDR1 is MNHNS and CDR2 SASEGT. V lost 7 bases, J lost 0 bases, and 13 bases lay in between. This CDR3 comprises 14 residues. This CDR3 reads CASTLRFASYEQYF. The CDR3 bases are TGTGCCAGCACCCTCCGGTTCGCCTCCTACGAGCAGTACTTC.

The rearrangement joins TRBV9 to TRBJ2-3, with TRBD2 matching over 10 bases. V shed 2 bases and J 3 bases; nucleotides not matched to a gene: 3. Per germline, CDR1 SGDLS and CDR2 YYNGEE. The CDR3 is 15 amino acids. CDR3 DNA sequence: TGTGCCAGCAGCGTGACTAGCGGGTATACAGATACGCAGTATTTT. Protein product: CASSVTSGYTDTQYF.

The CDR3 DNA reads TGTGCCAGCAGCTTAGACCGACTAGCGGGGGTCGGGGAGCTGTTTTTT. Amino acid sequence: CASSLDRLAGVGELFF. The chain combines TRBV11-2 with TRBJ2-2; 12 nucleotides line up with TRBD2. This CDR3 is 16 amino acids long. Germline CDR1 is SGHAT and CDR2 is FQNNGV. The V and J ends lost 0 bases and 7 bases, in that order; junction bases with no gene match: 3.

The chain is built from TRBV20-1 and TRBJ2-1, with a tentative D call TRBD2 (6 bases). Trimming left V 0 bases short and J 1 base short, with 10 bases between. The CDR3 contains 15 residues. Per the germline V gene, CDR1 is DFQATT and CDR2 is SNEGSKA (reference sequence). The DNA of the CDR3 is TGCAGTGCTAGAGATTGGGGGGTGTCCTACAATGAGCAGTTCTTC. It specifies CSARDWGVSYNEQFF.

This clonotype was seen more than once but under ten times. This chain links TRBV20-1 with TRBJ1-4, with a tentative D call TRBD1 (6 bases). This CDR3 has 13 amino acids. The V gene's germline CDR1 is DFQATT and CDR2 SNEGSKA (reference sequence). Trimming took off 3 bases at V and 8 bases at J, with 13 bases between the two ends. The CDR3, as DNA: TGCAGTGCTAGTTACAGGGTAGGGGAAAAACTGTTTTTT. Translation: CSASYRVGEKLFF.

The chain uses TRBV4-1 and TRBJ1-1; 8 bases line up with TRBD1. The V segment lost 4 bases and the J segment 1 base; nucleotides outside the gene matches: 8. CDR1 and CDR2 from the germline V gene are MGHRA and YSYEKL. This CDR3 comprises 16 residues. The CDR3 DNA is TGCGCCAGCAGCCCAGGACAGGGCCTAAGGAACACTGAAGCTTTCTTT. Protein sequence: CASSPGQGLRNTEAFF.

This clonotype was detected only a few times. This rearrangement joins TRBV7-9 to TRBJ2-5; D gene unclear. Germline V gene lookup returns CDR1 SEHNR and CDR2 FQNEAQ (reference sequence). V shed 8 bases and J shed 5 bases, with 15 bases lying between them. This CDR3 comprises 13 residues. In DNA form, the CDR3 reads TGTGCCAGCGGAAGTCTAGTCGGCGAGACCCAGTACTTC. This codes for CASGSLVGETQYF.

The sample holds a few counts of this clonotype. The genes are TRBV5-1 and TRBJ2-7; D remains ambiguous. Germline V gene sequence: CDR1 SGHRS, CDR2 YFSETQ. CDR3 size: 12 residues. The V end was cut by 4 bases, the J end by 2 bases, with 7 bases between. The CDR3 DNA follows: TGCGCCAGCAGCCGTGAACCCTACGAGCAGTACTTC. It yields the protein CASSREPYEQYF.

CDR3 sequence reads: CASNIGTTDTQYF. CDR3 sequence (DNA): TGTGCCAGCAATATCGGGACCACAGATACGCAGTATTTT. This chain connects TRBV6-2 or TRBV6-3 to TRBJ2-3, with D possibly being TRBD1 or TRBD2 (5 bases each). This CDR3 region has 13 residues. Germline V gene lookup returns CDR1 MNHEY and CDR2 SVGEGT. V lost 7 bases, J lost 2 bases, and 10 bases lay in between.

This clonotype was counted between two and nine times. The rearrangement links TRBV11-2 to TRBJ2-3, with 8 bases lining up with TRBD2. Germline-derived CDR1 and CDR2 are SGHAT and FQNNGV. The CDR3 is made up of 18 amino acids. J lost 5 bases, V lost 3 bases, and 16 bases had no gene match. CDR3 protein: CASSFPLAGLFEGDTQYF. The DNA for the CDR3 is TGTGCCAGCAGCTTTCCTTTAGCGGGGTTATTTGAAGGAGATACGCAGTATTTT.

This clonotype was seen a handful of times. The V and J genes are TRBV10-3 and TRBJ2-2, with D perhaps being TRBD1 or TRBD2 (5 bases each). V was trimmed by 0 bases and J by 3 bases, leaving 11 bases between them. CDR1 and CDR2 (germline): ENHRY, SYGVKD. The CDR3 spans 16 residues. The CDR3 sequence is CAISESGRLDTGELFF. DNA for the CDR3: TGTGCCATCAGTGAGTCGGGACGGCTTGACACCGGGGAGCTGTTTTTT.

The V and J genes are TRBV20-1 and TRBJ1-5; 7 bases fit TRBD1. Germline CDR1 is DFQATT and CDR2 is SNEGSKA (reference sequence). V shed 3 bases, J shed 3 bases, and the junction held 5 bases outside the gene matches. The CDR3 runs to 14 residues. CDR3 DNA: TGCAGTGCTAGTGGGACAGCTTTCAATCAGCCCCAGCATTTT. This gives the protein CSASGTAFNQPQHF.

This clonotype was seen more than once but under ten times. CDR3 nucleotides: TGTGCCAGCAGTCGGTTGACAGATACGCAGTATTTT. Translation: CASSRLTDTQYF. This chain connects TRBV6-2 or TRBV6-3 to TRBJ2-3; no firm D call. The CDR3 contains 12 residues. Germline CDR1 and CDR2: MNHEY and SVGEGT. The germline V and J ends were trimmed by 5 bases and 3 bases, with 6 bases remaining between them.

The gene calls are TRBV7-2 and TRBJ2-2; D ambiguous. V was pared by 3 bases and J by 0 bases, with 8 bases between. The CDR3 consists of 15 residues. In germline, CDR1 is SGHTA, CDR2 FQGNSA. DNA for the CDR3: TGTGCCAGCAGCTTTTCCAGGTCGAACACCGGGGAGCTGTTTTTT. It is translated as CASSFSRSNTGELFF.

This clonotype was recorded a few times. The chain combines TRBV20-1 with TRBJ1-6, with D perhaps TRBD1 (5 bases). CDR1 and CDR2 (germline): DFQATT, SNEGSKA (reference sequence). V lost 3 bases and J 8 bases, leaving 11 bases between the germline ends. The CDR3 has 13 residues. This CDR3 is CSARWSGHSPLHF. As DNA, the CDR3 is TGCAGTGCTAGGTGGTCGGGACATTCACCCCTCCACTTT.

This clonotype has just a few counts. The chain links TRBV4-1 to TRBJ2-7; D tentatively reads TRBD1 or TRBD2 (5 bases each). Germline CDR1 MGHRA, CDR2 YSYEKL. This CDR3 comprises 14 residues. V was cut by 0 bases and J by 2 bases, with 8 bases left in between. The CDR3 spells CASSQELGAYEQYV. CDR3 DNA: TGCGCCAGCAGCCAAGAGTTGGGGGCCTACGAGCAGTACGTC.

This clonotype was recorded a few times. The chain uses TRBV20-1 and TRBJ1-1; a weak D match, TRBD1 (6 bases). The CDR3 is made up of 14 amino acids. Trimming took 3 bases from V and 5 from J, leaving 16 bases between them. The germline CDR1 and CDR2 sequences are DFQATT and SNEGSKA (reference sequence). The CDR3 bases are TGCAGTGCTAGCCAGGGCGGGGGGCGAACTGAAGCTTTCTTT. It specifies CSASQGGGRTEAFF.

The table lists this clonotype with a few counts. The rearrangement uses TRBV5-1 and TRBJ2-5; 10 bases line up with TRBD1. J gave up 6 bases and V 2 bases, and 4 bases lay outside the gene matches. CDR1 SGHRS and CDR2 YFSETQ come from the germline V gene. The CDR3 is 14 residues long. The CDR3 DNA reads as TGCGCCAGCAGCTTCGGGACAGGGGTTCAGACCCAGTACTTC. Translating it yields CASSFGTGVQTQYF.

This clonotype turned up a few times. Here the CDR3 reads CASSSPGPPQPNTGELFF. The CDR3 nucleotides read TGCGCCAGCAGCTCCCCTGGGCCTCCTCAGCCGAACACCGGGGAGCTGTTTTTT. The chain employs TRBV4-3 and TRBJ2-2; D gene ambiguous. Trimming left V 5 bases short and J 0 bases short, with 19 bases between. From germline, CDR1 is LGHNA and CDR2 YSLEER. The CDR3 consists of 18 residues.

This chain links TRBV20-1 with TRBJ2-7; D is unresolved. The CDR3 is 12 amino acids. Trimming took off 3 bases at V and 4 bases at J, with 10 bases between the two ends. Looked up from germline, CDR1 is DFQATT and CDR2 is SNEGSKA (reference sequence). The DNA for the CDR3 is TGCAGTGCTAGTTCCCTGGGTTACGAGCAGTACTTC. This sequence encodes CSASSLGYEQYF.

This chain links TRBV12-3 or TRBV12-4 with TRBJ2-2; TRBD2 agrees at 8 bases. V was pared by 3 bases and J by 4 bases, with 7 bases of the junction left unmatched. This CDR3 comprises 16 residues. CDR3 residues: CASSFGRGGPTGELFF. CDR3 sequence (DNA): TGTGCCAGCAGTTTCGGACGGGGGGGCCCCACCGGGGAGCTGTTTTTT.

This clonotype turned up a few times. This sequence joins TRBV6-2 or TRBV6-3 and TRBJ1-4, with unresolved D. Germline lookup yields CDR1 MNHEY and CDR2 SVGEGT. Trimming pared 0 bases from V and 3 bases from J, leaving 11 bases between. This CDR3 is built from 16 residues. CDR3 amino acids: CASSYSDRRANEKLFF. The CDR3 nucleotides read TGTGCCAGCAGTTACTCGGACCGTCGGGCTAATGAAAAACTGTTTTTT.

This clonotype came up a few times. This chain connects TRBV20-1 to TRBJ2-2; 7 nucleotides agree with TRBD2. V dropped 5 bases and J dropped 5; count of bases not matched to a gene: 11. CDR3 length: 15 residues. CDR1 is DFQATT and CDR2 is SNEGSKA in the germline V gene (reference sequence). The chain's CDR3 is CSAELANPRTGELFF. The CDR3 DNA reads TGCAGTGCTGAACTAGCGAACCCTAGGACCGGGGAGCTGTTTTTT.